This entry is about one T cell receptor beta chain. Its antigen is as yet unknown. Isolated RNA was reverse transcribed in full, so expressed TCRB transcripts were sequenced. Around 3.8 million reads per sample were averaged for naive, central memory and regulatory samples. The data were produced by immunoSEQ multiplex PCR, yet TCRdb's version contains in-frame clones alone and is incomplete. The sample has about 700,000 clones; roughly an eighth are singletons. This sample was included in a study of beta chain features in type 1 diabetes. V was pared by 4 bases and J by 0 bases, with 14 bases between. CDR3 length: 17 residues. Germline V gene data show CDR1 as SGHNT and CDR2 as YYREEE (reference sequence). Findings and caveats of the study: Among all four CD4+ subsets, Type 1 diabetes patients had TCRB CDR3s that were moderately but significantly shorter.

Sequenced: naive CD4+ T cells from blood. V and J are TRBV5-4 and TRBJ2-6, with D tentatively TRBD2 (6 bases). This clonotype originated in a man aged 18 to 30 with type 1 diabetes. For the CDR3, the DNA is TGTGCCAGCAGCCCGCACAGCGGGTCCTCTGGGGCCAACGTCCTGACTTTC. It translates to CASSPHSGSSGANVLTF.